This T cell receptor (beta chain) stems from a study of cytomegalovirus exposure and HLA in healthy donors. The CDR3 is made up of 14 amino acids. With 1 base removed from V and 10 bases from J, the gap between germline ends came to 14 bases. The germline gives CDR1 SGHVS, CDR2 FNYEAQ. In the PCR, 60 Vbeta and 13 Jbeta primers were used. Sequencing was performed with immunoSEQ multiplex PCR; in TCRdb, only in-frame clones are kept and a portion is missing. The table has some 160,000 clones, over 70% seen once; the top ten hold 1.4%. Sequenced input: PBMCs. The receptor comes from a woman aged 25 to 39 in good health and CMV-seronegative. This chain uses TRBV7-6 with TRBJ2-1, with a weak D call TRBD2 (5 bases). CDR3 sequence (DNA): TGTGCCAGCAGCTTAGGGCCAGCCGGCGGGGAGCAGTTCTTC. Encoded protein: CASSLGPAGGEQFF.